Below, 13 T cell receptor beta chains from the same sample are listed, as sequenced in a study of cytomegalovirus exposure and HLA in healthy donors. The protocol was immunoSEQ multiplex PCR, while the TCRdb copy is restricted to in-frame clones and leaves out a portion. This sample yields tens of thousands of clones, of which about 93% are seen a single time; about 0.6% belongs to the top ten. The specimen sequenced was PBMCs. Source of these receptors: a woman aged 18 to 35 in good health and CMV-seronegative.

CDR3 in amino acids: CASSMGLNSPLHF. DNA of the CDR3: TGTGCCAGTAGTATGGGCCTTAATTCACCCCTCCACTTT. The chain carries TRBV19 and TRBJ1-6; no reliable D call. V lost 3 bases, J lost 6 bases, and 6 bases lay in between. This CDR3 spans 13 amino acids. Per germline, CDR1 LNHDA and CDR2 SQIVND (reference sequence).

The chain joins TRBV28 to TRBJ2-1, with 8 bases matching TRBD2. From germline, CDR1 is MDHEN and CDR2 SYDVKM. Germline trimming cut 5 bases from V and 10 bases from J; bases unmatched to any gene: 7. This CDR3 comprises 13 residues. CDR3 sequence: CASSPGTRYEQFF. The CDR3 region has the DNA TGTGCCAGCAGTCCCGGGACTAGATACGAGCAGTTCTTC.

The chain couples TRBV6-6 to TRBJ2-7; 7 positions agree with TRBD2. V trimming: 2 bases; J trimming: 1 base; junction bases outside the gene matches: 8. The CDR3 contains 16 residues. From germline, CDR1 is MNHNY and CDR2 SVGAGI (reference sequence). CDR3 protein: CASSYVAAGVSYEQYF. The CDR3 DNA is TGTGCCAGCAGTTACGTCGCGGCGGGGGTGTCCTACGAGCAGTACTTC.

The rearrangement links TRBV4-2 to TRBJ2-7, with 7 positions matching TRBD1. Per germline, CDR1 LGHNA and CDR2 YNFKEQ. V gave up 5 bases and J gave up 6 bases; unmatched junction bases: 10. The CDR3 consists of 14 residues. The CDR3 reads CASSSPTGTGEQYF. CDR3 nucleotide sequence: TGTGCCAGCAGCTCCCCGACAGGGACGGGCGAGCAGTACTTC.

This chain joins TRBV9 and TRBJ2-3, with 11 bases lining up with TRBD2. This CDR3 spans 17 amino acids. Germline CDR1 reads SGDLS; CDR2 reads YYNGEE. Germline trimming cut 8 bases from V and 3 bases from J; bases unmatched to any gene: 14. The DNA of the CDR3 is TGTGCCAGTGAGGAGGGGGCTAGCGGGGGGCCTACAGATACGCAGTATTTT. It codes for CASEEGASGGPTDTQYF. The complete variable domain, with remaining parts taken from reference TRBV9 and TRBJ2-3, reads DSGVTQTPKHLITATGQRVTLRCSPRSGDLSVYWYQQSLDQGLQFLIQYYNGEERAKGNILERFSAQQFPDLHSELNLSSLELGDSALYFCASEEGASGGPTDTQYFGPGTRLTVL.

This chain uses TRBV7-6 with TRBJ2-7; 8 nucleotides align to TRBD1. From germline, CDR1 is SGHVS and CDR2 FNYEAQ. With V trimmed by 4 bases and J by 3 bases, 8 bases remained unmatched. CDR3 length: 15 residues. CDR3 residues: CASSSRQGSVYEQYF. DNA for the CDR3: TGTGCCAGCAGCTCCCGACAGGGGTCCGTCTACGAGCAGTACTTC.

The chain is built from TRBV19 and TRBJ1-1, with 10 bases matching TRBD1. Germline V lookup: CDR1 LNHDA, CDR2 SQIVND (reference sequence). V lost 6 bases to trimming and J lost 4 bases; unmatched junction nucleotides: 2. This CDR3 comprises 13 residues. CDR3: CASSGDRGTEAFF. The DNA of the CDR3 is TGTGCCAGTAGCGGGGACAGGGGCACTGAAGCTTTCTTT.

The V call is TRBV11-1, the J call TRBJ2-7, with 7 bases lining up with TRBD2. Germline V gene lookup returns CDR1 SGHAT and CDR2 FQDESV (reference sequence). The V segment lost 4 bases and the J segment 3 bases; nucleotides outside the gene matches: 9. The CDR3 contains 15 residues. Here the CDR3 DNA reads TGTGCCAGCAGCTCGAAGACTAGCATCAACTACGAGCAGTACTTC. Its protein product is CASSSKTSINYEQYF.

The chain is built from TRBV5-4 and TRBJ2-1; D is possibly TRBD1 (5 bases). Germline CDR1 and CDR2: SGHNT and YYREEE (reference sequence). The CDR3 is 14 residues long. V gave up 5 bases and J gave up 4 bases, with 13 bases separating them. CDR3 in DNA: TGTGCCAGCAGTCCTACCAGGGTATACAATGAGCAGTTCTTC. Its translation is CASSPTRVYNEQFF.

Here the CDR3 reads CASNDVQQGEAFF. In DNA form, the CDR3 reads TGTGCCAGCAACGATGTTCAACAGGGGGAAGCTTTCTTT. The J gene is TRBJ1-1, the V gene TRBV7-2, with 7 bases aligning to TRBD1. This CDR3 region has 13 residues. J gave up 8 bases and V 7 bases, and 10 bases lay outside the gene matches. The germline CDR1 and CDR2 sequences are SGHTA and FQGNSA.

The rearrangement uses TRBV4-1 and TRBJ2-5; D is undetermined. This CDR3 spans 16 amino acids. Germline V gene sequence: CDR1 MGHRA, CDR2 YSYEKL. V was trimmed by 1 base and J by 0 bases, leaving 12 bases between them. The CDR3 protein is CASSQVFVPDQETQYF. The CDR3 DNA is TGCGCCAGCAGCCAAGTTTTTGTCCCGGACCAAGAGACCCAGTACTTC.

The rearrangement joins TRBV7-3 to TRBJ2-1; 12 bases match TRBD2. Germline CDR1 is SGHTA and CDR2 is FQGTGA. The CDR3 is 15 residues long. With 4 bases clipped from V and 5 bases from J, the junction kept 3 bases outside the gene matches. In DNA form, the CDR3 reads TGTGCCAGCAGCTCGACTAGCGGGGGACACAATGAGCAGTTCTTC. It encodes CASSSTSGGHNEQFF.

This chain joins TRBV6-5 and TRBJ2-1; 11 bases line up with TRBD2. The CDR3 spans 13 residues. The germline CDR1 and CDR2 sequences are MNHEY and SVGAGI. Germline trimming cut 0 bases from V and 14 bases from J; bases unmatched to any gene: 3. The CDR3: CASSYSETSGKFF. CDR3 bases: TGTGCCAGCAGTTACTCGGAGACTAGCGGGAAGTTCTTC.